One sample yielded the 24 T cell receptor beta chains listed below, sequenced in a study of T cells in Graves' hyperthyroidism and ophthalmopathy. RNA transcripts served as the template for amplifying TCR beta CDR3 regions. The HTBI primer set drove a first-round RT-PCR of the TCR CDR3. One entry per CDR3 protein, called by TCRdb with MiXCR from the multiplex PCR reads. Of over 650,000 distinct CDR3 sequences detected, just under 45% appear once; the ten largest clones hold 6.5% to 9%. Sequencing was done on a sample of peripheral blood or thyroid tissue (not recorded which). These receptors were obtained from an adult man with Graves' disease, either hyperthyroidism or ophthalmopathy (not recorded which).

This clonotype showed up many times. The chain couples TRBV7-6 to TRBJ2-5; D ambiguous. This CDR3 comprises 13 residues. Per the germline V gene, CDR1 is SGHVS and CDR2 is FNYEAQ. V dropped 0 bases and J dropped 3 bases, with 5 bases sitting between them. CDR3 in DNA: TGTGCCAGCAGCTTAGCCCCGAAAGAGACCCAGTACTTC. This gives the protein CASSLAPKETQYF. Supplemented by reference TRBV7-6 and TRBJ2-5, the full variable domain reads GAGVSQSPRYKVTKRGQDVALRCDPISGHVSLYWYRQALGQGPEFLTYFNYEAQQDKSGLPNDRFSAERPEGSISTLTIQRTEQRDSAMYRCASSLAPKETQYFGPGTRLLVL.

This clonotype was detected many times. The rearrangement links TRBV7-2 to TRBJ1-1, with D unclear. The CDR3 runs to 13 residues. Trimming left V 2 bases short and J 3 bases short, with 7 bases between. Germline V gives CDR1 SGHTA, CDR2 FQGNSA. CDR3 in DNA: TGTGCCAGCAGCTTAAGGCAGCACACTGAAGCTTTCTTT. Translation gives CASSLRQHTEAFF.

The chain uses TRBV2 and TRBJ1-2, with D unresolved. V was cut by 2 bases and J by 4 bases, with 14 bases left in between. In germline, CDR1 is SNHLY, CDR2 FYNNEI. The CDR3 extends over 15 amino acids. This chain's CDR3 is CASSERVARSYGYTF. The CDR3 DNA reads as TGTGCCAGCAGTGAAAGGGTGGCGCGCAGCTATGGCTACACCTTC.

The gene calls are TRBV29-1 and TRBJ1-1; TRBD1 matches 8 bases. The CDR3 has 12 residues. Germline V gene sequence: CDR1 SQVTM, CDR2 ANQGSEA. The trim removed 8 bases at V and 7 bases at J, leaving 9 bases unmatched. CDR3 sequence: CSSDRVWHEAFF. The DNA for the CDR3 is TGCAGCTCGGACAGGGTTTGGCATGAAGCTTTCTTT.

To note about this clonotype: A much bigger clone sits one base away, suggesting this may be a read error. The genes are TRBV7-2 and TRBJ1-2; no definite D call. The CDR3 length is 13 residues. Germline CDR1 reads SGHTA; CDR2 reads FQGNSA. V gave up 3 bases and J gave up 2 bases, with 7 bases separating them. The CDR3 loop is CASSFEDNYGYTF. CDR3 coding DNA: TGTGCCAGCAGCTTCGAGGACAACTATGGCTACACCTTC. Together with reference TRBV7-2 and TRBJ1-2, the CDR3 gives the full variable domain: GAGVSQSPSNKVTEKGKDVELRCDPISGHTALYWYRQSLGQGLEFLIYFQGNSAPDKSGLPSDRFSAERTGGSVSTLTIQRTQQEDSAVYLCASSFEDNYGYTFGSGTRLTVV.

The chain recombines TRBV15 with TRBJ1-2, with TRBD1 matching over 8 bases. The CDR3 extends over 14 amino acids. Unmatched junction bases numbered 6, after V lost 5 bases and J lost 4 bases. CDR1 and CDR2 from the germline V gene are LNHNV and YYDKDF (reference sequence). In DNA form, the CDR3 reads TGTGCCACCAGCGGTCGGACAGGGACCTATGGCTACACCTTC. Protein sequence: CATSGRTGTYGYTF.

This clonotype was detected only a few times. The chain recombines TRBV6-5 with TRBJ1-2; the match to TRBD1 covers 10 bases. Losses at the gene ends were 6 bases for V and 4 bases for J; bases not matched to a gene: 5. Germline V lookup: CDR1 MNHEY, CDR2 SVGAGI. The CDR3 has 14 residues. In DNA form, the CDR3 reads TGTGCCAGCAGGGAGACAGGGGGCCGCTATGGCTACACCTTC. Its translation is CASRETGGRYGYTF.

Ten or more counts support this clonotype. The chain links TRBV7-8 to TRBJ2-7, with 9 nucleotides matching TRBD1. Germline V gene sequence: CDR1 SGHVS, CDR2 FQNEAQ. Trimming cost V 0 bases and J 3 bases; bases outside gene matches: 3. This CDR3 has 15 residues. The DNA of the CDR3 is TGTGCCAGCAGCTTAGCACAGACAGGGGGCTACGAGCAGTACTTC. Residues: CASSLAQTGGYEQYF.

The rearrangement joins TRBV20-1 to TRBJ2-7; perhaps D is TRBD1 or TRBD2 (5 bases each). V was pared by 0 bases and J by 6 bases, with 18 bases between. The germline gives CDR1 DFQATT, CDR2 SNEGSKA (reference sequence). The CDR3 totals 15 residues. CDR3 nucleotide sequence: TGCAGTGCTAGAGATGGGCAGGGACCTTCCAGCGAGCAGTACTTC. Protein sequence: CSARDGQGPSSEQYF.

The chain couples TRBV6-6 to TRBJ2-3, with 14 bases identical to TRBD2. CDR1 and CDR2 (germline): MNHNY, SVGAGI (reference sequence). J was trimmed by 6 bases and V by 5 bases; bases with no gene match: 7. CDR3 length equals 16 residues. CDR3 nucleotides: TGTGCCAGCAGTCCACGGACTAGCGGGAGGCCCGATACGCAGTATTTT. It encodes CASSPRTSGRPDTQYF.

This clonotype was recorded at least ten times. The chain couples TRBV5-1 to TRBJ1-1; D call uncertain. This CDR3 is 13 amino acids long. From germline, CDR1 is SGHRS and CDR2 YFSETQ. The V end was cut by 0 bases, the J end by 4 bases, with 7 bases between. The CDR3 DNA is TGCGCCAGCAGCTTGGACCGCACCACTGAAGCTTTCTTT. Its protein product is CASSLDRTTEAFF.

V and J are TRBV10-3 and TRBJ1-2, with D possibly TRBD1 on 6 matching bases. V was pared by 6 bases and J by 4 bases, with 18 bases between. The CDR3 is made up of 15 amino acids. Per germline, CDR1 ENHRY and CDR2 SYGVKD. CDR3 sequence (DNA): TGTGCCATCAGCAATACCCGACAGGATACCTATGGCTACACCTTC. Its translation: CAISNTRQDTYGYTF.

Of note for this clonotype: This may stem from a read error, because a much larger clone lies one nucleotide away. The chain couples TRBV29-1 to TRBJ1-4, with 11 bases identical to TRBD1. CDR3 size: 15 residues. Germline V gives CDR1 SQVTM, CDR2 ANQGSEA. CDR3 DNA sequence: TGCAGCGTTGCGCCCCCGGGACAGGGGGGTGAAAAACTGCTTTTT. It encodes CSVAPPGQGGEKLLF.

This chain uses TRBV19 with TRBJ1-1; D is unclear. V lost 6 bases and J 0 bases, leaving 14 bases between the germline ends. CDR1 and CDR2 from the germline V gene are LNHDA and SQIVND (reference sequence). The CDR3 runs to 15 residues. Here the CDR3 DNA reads TGTGCCAGTAGCTGGACGGCAACCATGAACACTGAAGCTTTCTTT. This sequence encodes CASSWTATMNTEAFF.

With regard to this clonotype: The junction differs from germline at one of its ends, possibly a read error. The CDR3 sequence: CASSVVTGRTGELLF. CDR3 nucleotide sequence: TGTGCCAGTAGTGTAGTGACAGGGCGGACCGGGGAGCTGCTTTTT. The rearrangement uses TRBV19 and TRBJ2-2, with 7 bases fitting TRBD1. The CDR3 sequence is 15 residues long. The germline V gene has CDR1 LNHDA and CDR2 SQIVND (reference sequence). The full variable domain, completed using reference TRBV19 and TRBJ2-2, is DGGITQSPKYLFRKEGQNVTLSCEQNLNHDAMYWYRQDPGQGLRLIYYSQIVNDFQKGDIAEGYSVSREKKESFPLTVTSAQKNPTAFYLCASSVVTGRTGELLFGEGSRLTVL.

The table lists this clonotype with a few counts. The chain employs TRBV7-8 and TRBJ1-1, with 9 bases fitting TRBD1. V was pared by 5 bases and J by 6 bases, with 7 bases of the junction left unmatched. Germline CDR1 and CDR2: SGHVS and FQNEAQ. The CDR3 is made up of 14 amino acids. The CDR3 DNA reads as TGTGCCAGCAGCGCCCCGGGACAGGGATCTGAAGCTTTCTTT. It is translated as CASSAPGQGSEAFF.

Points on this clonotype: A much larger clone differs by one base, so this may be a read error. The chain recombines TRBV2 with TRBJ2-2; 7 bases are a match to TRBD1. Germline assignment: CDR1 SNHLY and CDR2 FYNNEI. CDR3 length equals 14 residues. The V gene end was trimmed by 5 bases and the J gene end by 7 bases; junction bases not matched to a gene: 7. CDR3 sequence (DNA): TGTGCCAGCAGTAGACAGGGTGACAGCGGGGAGCTGTTTTTT. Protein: CASSRQGDSGELFF.

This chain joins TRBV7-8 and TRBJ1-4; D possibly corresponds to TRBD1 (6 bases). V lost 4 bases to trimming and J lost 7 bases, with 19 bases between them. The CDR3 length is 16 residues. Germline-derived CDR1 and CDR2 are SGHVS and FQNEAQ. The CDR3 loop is CASSSSRQGRTEKLFF. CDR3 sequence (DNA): TGTGCCAGCAGCTCTAGCAGGCAGGGGCGCACTGAAAAACTGTTTTTT.

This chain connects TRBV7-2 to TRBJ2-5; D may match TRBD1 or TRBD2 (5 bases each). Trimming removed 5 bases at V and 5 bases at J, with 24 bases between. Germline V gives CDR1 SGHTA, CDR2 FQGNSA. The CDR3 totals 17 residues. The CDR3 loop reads CASSAGTGQAGVETQYF. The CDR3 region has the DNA TGTGCCAGCAGCGCCGGGACCGGGCAGGCTGGGGTGGAGACCCAGTACTTC.

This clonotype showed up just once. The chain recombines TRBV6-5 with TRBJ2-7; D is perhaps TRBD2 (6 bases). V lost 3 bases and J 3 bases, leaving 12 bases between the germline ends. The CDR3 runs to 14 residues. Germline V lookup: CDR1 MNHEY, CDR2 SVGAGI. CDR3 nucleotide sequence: TGTGCCAGCAGTTATGCGGGACCCGGCTACGAGCAGTACTTC. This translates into CASSYAGPGYEQYF.

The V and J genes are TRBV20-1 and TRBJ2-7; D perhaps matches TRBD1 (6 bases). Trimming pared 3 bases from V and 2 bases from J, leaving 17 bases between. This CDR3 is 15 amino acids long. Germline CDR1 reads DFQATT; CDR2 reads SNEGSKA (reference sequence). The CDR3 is CSASPYHRVTYEQYF. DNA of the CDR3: TGCAGTGCTAGCCCCTACCACAGGGTCACCTACGAGCAGTACTTC.

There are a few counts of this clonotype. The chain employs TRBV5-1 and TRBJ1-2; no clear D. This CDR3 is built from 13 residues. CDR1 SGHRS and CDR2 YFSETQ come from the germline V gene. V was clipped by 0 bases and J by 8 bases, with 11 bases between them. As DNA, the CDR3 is TGCGCCAGCAGCTTGGCCTCTAACAGCGGCTACACCTTC. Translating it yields CASSLASNSGYTF.

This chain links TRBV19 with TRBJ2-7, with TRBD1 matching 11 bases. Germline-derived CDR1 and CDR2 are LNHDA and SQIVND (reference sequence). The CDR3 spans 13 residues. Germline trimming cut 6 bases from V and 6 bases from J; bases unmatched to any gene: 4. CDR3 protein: CASSRTGGFEQYF. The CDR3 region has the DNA TGTGCCAGTAGCCGGACAGGGGGCTTCGAGCAGTACTTC.

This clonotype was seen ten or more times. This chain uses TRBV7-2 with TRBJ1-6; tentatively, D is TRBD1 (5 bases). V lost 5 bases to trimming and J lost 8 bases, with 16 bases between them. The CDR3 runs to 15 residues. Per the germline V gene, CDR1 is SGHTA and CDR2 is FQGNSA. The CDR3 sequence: CASSRAGSRDSPLHF. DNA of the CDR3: TGTGCCAGCAGCCGGGCAGGGTCGAGGGATTCACCCCTCCACTTT.